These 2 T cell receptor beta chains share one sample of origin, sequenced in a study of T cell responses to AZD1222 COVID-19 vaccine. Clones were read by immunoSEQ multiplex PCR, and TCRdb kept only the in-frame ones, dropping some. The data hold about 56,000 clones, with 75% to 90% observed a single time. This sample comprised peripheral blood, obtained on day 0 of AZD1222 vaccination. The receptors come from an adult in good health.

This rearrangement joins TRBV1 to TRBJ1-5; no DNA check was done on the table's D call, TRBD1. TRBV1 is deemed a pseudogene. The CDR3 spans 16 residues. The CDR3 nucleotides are TGCACCAGCAGCCAAGTGACACAGGAGCTCAATCAGCCCCAGCATTTT. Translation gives CTSSQVTQELNQPQHF.

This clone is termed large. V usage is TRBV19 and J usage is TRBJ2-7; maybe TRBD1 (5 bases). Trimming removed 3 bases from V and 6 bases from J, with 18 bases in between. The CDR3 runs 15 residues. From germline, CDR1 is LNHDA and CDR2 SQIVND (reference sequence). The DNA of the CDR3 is TGTGCCAGTAGTATGTCCTCCAACGGACACAGCGAGCAGTACTTC. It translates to CASSMSSNGHSEQYF.